These 10 T cell receptor beta chains were sequenced from one sample in a study of OX40 agonist ivuxolimab in advanced cancers. Here immunoSEQ multiplex PCR was the method, and the copy in TCRdb shows in-frame clones only, minus some. The table includes tens of thousands of clones, 86% detected once. The input for sequencing was CD4+ or CD8+ T cells sorted from blood, taken in a trial of the OX40 agonist ivuxolimab. These receptors were taken from an adult with an advanced solid tumor such as melanoma, head and neck, liver or kidney cancer.

A single count supports this clone. This is likely an artifact of a read error, given a far larger clone one base away. The V call is TRBV4-2, the J call TRBJ2-6; D gene uncertain. Trimming removed 0 bases at V and 0 bases at J, with 6 bases between. Germline V gene lookup returns CDR1 LGHNA and CDR2 YNFKEQ. There are 16 residues in the CDR3. CDR3 nucleotides: TGTGCCAGCAGCCAAGATCTGGGCTCTGGGGCCAACGTCCTGACTTTC. Translated: CASSQDLGSGANVLTF.

The chain uses TRBV6-5 and TRBJ1-1; 7 bases are shared with TRBD1. The CDR3 contains 11 residues. The germline CDR1 and CDR2 sequences are MNHEY and SVGAGI. The CDR3 is CAGGPDTEAFF. The CDR3, as DNA: TGTGCAGGGGGCCCGGACACTGAAGCTTTCTTT.

This clone occurred a few times. J is TRBJ1-1 and V is TRBV4-1; D might be TRBD1 (6 bases). V lost 0 bases, J lost 0 bases, and 14 bases lay in between. Germline V gene data show CDR1 as MGHRA and CDR2 as YSYEKL. The CDR3 spans 17 residues. CDR3 coding DNA: TGCGCCAGCAGCCAAGAATTTCGGACAGCTATGAACACTGAAGCTTTCTTT. It yields the protein CASSQEFRTAMNTEAFF.

This chain links TRBV7-8 with TRBJ2-1; 7 bases align to TRBD2. The length of the CDR3 is 20 residues. Germline loops: CDR1 SGHVS, CDR2 FQNEAQ. Trimming cost V 5 bases and J 0 bases; bases outside gene matches: 19. The CDR3 sequence is CASSGGGVPLPVRSYNEQFF. The CDR3 nucleotides are TGTGCCAGCAGCGGGGGGGGAGTCCCCCTCCCGGTCCGCTCCTACAATGAGCAGTTCTTC. Complete variable domain (other parts from reference TRBV7-8 and TRBJ2-1): GAGVSQSPRYKVAKRGQDVALRCDPISGHVSLFWYQQALGQGPEFLTYFQNEAQLDKSGLPSDRFFAERPEGSVSTLKIQRTQQEDSAVYLCASSGGGVPLPVRSYNEQFFGPGTRLTVL.

The V call is TRBV6-1, the J call TRBJ2-1; unclear D gene. Per germline, CDR1 MNHNS and CDR2 SASEGT. Trimming cost V 2 bases and J 4 bases, with 9 bases left between them. CDR3 length: 14 residues. CDR3 sequence: CASSEIIEYNEQFF. CDR3 DNA sequence: TGTGCCAGCAGTGAAATAATAGAGTACAATGAGCAGTTCTTC.

The V call is TRBV7-3, the J call TRBJ2-6, with D hard to call. Germline CDR1 reads SGHTA; CDR2 reads FQGTGA. V lost 3 bases to trimming and J lost 8 bases, with 11 bases between them. This CDR3 spans 14 amino acids. CDR3 sequence: CASSFPSMPNVLTF. The CDR3 DNA sequence: TGTGCCAGCAGCTTCCCTTCTATGCCCAACGTCCTGACTTTC.

V and J are TRBV27 and TRBJ2-1; 9 nucleotides match TRBD2. The CDR3 contains 17 residues. With V trimmed by 5 bases and J by 0 bases, 8 bases remained unmatched. In germline, CDR1 is MNHEY, CDR2 SMNVEV (reference sequence). CDR3 sequence: CASSMYGTSLSYNEQFF. The DNA for the CDR3 is TGTGCCAGCAGTATGTACGGGACTAGCCTCTCCTACAATGAGCAGTTCTTC.

The rearrangement uses TRBV5-1 and TRBJ1-1; the D gene is possibly TRBD1 (6 bases). The CDR3 loop spans 15 amino acids. V was shortened by 4 bases and J by 1 base, with 14 bases between the two germline ends. Germline CDR1 reads SGHRS; CDR2 reads YFSETQ. CDR3 in DNA: TGCGCCAGCAGCCAATACGGGACACAGAACACTGAAGCTTTCTTT. Translation gives CASSQYGTQNTEAFF.

Notes on this clone: A junction end diverges from the germline sequence, so it may reflect a read error. The chain is built from TRBV11-2 and TRBJ2-4, with 8 bases matching TRBD2. The length of the CDR3 is 13 residues. Germline CDR1 SGHAT, CDR2 FQNNGV. The CDR3 coding sequence is TGTGCCAGCAGCCAAGGGGGGCCGGGACTAGTCTCCTTC. Amino acid sequence: CASSQGGPGLVSF.

The V call is TRBV7-2, the J call TRBJ2-7, with a weak D call TRBD1 (5 bases). CDR3 size: 12 residues. V lost 5 bases, J lost 4 bases, and 9 bases lay in between. Per the germline V gene, CDR1 is SGHTA and CDR2 is FQGNSA. The CDR3 sequence: CASSGREYEQYF. CDR3 sequence (DNA): TGTGCCAGCAGCGGCAGGGAATACGAGCAGTACTTC.